This T cell receptor beta chain was recovered during a study of cytomegalovirus exposure and HLA in healthy donors. Notes on the study in general: Subsequent analysis found a tendency for first-cohort TCR clusters to co-occur within the 120 or so validation repertoires. High specificity and sensitivity for cytomegalovirus status were reported for the classifier.

Germline V gives CDR1 SGDLS, CDR2 YYNGEE. The CDR3 is made up of 16 amino acids. The ends lost 0 bases at V and 0 bases at J; junction bases unmatched: 1. Measured with immunoSEQ multiplex PCR; TCRdb has only the in-frame clones, and not every one. The sample lists tens of thousands of clones, 85% to 95% occurring once. As regards this clone: Its antigen remains unidentified.

Separate from the roughly 720-subject first cohort was the approximately 130-subject validation cohort, to which the donors belonged. The J gene is TRBJ2-3, the V gene TRBV9; 10 positions match TRBD2. Input material: PBMCs. This TCR was sampled from a woman between 18 and 29 years old in good health and CMV-seronegative. In nucleotides, the CDR3 is TGTGCCAGCAGCGTAGCTAGCGGGGGTAGCACAGATACGCAGTATTTT. It specifies CASSVASGGSTDTQYF.